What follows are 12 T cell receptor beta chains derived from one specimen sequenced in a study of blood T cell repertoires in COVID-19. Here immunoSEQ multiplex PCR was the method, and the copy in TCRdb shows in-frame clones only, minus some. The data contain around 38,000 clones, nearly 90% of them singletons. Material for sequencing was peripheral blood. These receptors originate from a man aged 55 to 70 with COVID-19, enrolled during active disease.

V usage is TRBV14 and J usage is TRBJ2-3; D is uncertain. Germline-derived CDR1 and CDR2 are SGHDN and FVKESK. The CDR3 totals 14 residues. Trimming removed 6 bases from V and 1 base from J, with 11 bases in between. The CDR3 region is CASSFSRGTDTQYF. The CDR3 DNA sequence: TGTGCCAGCAGTTTTTCCCGGGGCACAGATACGCAGTATTTT.

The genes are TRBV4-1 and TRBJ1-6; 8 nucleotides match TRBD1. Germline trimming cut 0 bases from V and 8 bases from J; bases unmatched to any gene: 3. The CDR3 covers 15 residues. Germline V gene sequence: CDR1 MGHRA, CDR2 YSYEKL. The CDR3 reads CASSQEDREYSPLHF. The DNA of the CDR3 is TGCGCCAGCAGCCAAGAGGACAGGGAATATTCACCCCTCCACTTT.

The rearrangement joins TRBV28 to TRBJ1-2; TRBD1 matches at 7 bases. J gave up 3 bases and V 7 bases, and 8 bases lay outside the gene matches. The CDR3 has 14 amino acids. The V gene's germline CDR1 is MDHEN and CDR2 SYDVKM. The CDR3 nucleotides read TGTGCCAGCAACCCCTTGGGACAGCACTATGGCTACACCTTC. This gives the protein CASNPLGQHYGYTF.

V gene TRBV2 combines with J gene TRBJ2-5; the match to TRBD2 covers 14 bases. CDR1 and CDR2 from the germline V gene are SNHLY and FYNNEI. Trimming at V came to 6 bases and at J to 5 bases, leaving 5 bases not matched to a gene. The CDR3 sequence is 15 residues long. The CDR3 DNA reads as TGTGCCAGCAGAGGGACTAGCGGGAGTGGCGAGACCCAGTACTTC. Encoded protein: CASRGTSGSGETQYF.

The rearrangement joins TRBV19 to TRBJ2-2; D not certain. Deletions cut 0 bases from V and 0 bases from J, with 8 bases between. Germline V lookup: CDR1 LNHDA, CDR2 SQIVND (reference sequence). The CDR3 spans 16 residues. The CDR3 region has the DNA TGTGCCAGTAGTATAGACCGACTCGCGAACACCGGGGAGCTGTTTTTT. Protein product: CASSIDRLANTGELFF.

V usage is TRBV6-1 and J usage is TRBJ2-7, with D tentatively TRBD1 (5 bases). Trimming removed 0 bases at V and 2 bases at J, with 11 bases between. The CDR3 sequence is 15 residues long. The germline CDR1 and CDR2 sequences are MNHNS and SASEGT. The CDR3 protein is CASSEARGTPYEQYF. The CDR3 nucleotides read TGTGCCAGCAGTGAAGCAAGGGGAACCCCCTACGAGCAGTACTTC.

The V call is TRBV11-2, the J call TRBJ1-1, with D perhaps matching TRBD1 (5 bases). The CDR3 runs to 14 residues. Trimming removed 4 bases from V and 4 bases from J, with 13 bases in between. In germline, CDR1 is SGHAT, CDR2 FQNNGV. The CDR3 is CASSSPRRGTEAFF. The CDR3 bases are TGTGCCAGCAGCTCCCCCAGGAGGGGCACTGAAGCTTTCTTT.

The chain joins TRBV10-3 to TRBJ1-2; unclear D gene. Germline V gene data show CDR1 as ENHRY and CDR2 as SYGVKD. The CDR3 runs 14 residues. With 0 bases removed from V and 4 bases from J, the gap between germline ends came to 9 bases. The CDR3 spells CAISESMAGYGYTF. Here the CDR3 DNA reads TGTGCCATCAGTGAGTCCATGGCAGGCTATGGCTACACCTTC.

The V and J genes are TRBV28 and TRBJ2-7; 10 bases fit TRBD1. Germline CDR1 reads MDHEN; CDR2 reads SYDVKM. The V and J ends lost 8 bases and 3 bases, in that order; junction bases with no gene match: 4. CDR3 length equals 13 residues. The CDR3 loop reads CASLGTGDYEQYF. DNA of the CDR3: TGTGCCAGCCTGGGGACAGGGGACTACGAGCAGTACTTC.

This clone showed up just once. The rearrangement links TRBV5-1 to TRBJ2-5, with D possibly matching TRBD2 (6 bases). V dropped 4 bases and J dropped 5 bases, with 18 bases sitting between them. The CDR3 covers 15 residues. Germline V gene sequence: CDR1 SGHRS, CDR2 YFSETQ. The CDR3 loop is CASSIGAGSGETQYF. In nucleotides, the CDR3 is TGCGCCAGCAGCATTGGTGCCGGGAGTGGGGAGACCCAGTACTTC. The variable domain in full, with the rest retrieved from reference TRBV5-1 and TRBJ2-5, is KAGVTQTPRYLIKTRGQQVTLSCSPISGHRSVSWYQQTPGQGLQFLFEYFSETQRNKGNFPGRFSGRQFSNSRSEMNVSTLELGDSALYLCASSIGAGSGETQYFGPGTRLLVL.

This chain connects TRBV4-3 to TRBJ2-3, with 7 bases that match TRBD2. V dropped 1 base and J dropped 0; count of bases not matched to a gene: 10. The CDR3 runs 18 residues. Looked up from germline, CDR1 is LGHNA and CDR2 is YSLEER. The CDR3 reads CASSQAAGAGISTDTQYF. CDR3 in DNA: TGCGCCAGCAGCCAAGCGGCAGGAGCGGGGATTAGCACAGATACGCAGTATTTT.

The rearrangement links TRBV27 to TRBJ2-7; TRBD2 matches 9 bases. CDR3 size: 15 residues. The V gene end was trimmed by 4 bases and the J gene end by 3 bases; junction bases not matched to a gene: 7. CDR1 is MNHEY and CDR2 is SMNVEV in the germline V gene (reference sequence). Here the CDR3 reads CASSSPSTSGYEQYF. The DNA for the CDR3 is TGTGCCAGCAGTTCCCCATCGACTAGCGGCTACGAGCAGTACTTC.